The next 27 T cell receptor beta chains were all read from a single sample in a study of blood T cells in healthy people across ages. Sample-barcoded 5' priming and a J-beta primer mix drove a second PCR of roughly 6 to 12 cycles. MiXCR, run by TCRdb on the 5' RACE reads, gives a single entry per CDR3 protein. The sample has about 800,000 distinct CDR3 sequences, 20% to 25% seen once. The data also belong to a second study, concerning T cells of mothers and their children.

What was sequenced was blood. These receptors came from a boy aged 10-17 years in good health.

This clonotype was seen once. The CDR3: CASSLDRVEYTQYF. Written as DNA, the CDR3 is TGTGCCAGCAGCCTTGACAGGGTCGAGTATACGCAGTATTTT. The chain uses TRBV27 and TRBJ2-3, with TRBD1 identical over 7 bases. This CDR3 contains 14 residues. After removal of 6 bases from V and 7 bases from J, the junction contained 10 bases not matched to a gene. CDR1 MNHEY and CDR2 SMNVEV come from the germline V gene (reference sequence).

A few counts support this clonotype. The chain joins TRBV20-1 to TRBJ2-5; D remains ambiguous. The germline V gene has CDR1 DFQATT and CDR2 SNEGSKA (reference sequence). Trimming stripped 0 bases from V and 5 bases from J, with 7 bases between. CDR3 length: 12 residues. CDR3 DNA: TGCAGTGCTAGAGATGTCGAGGAGACCCAGTACTTC. Encoded protein: CSARDVEETQYF.

This clonotype appeared a few times. J is TRBJ2-6 and V is TRBV29-1; 9 bases are a match to TRBD1. V shed 3 bases, J shed 0 bases, and the junction held 9 bases outside the gene matches. CDR1 is SQVTM and CDR2 is ANQGSEA in the germline V gene. This CDR3 has 18 amino acids. The CDR3 is CSVEGLGQGHSGANVLTF. For the CDR3, the DNA is TGCAGCGTTGAGGGGCTAGGACAGGGGCACTCTGGGGCCAACGTCCTGACTTTC.

This clonotype was seen a few times. The CDR3 DNA reads TGTGCCAGCAGCTTGGACTGGGGGGCTGAAGCTTTCTTT. Amino acids: CASSLDWGAEAFF. The chain carries TRBV7-3 and TRBJ1-1; possibly TRBD1 for D (5 bases). V lost 3 bases and J lost 6, with 11 bases in between. CDR1 is SGHTA, CDR2 FQGTGA, per germline. CDR3 length: 13 amino acids.

This chain joins TRBV12-3 or TRBV12-4 and TRBJ1-2; maybe TRBD1 (6 bases). The CDR3 has 15 residues. The germline V and J ends were trimmed by 4 bases and 5 bases, with 17 bases remaining between them. CDR3 region: CASSYRDTLGYGYTF. DNA for the CDR3: TGTGCCAGCAGTTACCGGGACACCCTTGGGTATGGCTACACCTTC.

The table lists this clonotype with a count of one. J is TRBJ1-2 and V is TRBV4-3, with 9 positions matching TRBD1. CDR3 length: 14 residues. The germline gives CDR1 LGHNA, CDR2 YSLEER. V was pared by 3 bases and J by 6 bases, with 5 bases of the junction left unmatched. The CDR3 protein is CASSQLQGADGYTF. The CDR3 coding sequence is TGCGCCAGCAGCCAGTTACAGGGGGCGGATGGCTACACCTTC.

The chain combines TRBV11-3 with TRBJ2-1; 11 nucleotides agree with TRBD1. The V and J ends lost 5 bases and 9 bases, in that order; junction bases with no gene match: 12. This CDR3 is built from 16 residues. Germline CDR1 SGHNT, CDR2 YENEEA. The CDR3 nucleotides are TGTGCCAGCAGCCGCTCCACCGGGACAGGGGGTGGTGAGCAGTTCTTC. This sequence encodes CASSRSTGTGGGEQFF.

The rearrangement joins TRBV12-3 or TRBV12-4 to TRBJ1-5; possibly TRBD1 for D (5 bases). The V and J ends lost 4 bases and 3 bases respectively, with 10 bases between them. The CDR3 runs 14 residues. DNA of the CDR3: TGTGCCAGCAGTTACCAGGGCACCAATCAGCCCCAGCATTTT. It is translated as CASSYQGTNQPQHF.

This rearrangement joins TRBV14 to TRBJ2-5; 8 bases map to TRBD2. CDR1 SGHDN and CDR2 FVKESK come from the germline V gene. This CDR3 is 14 amino acids long. Trimming cost V 3 bases and J 3 bases; bases outside gene matches: 3. The CDR3 here is CASSQQGLEETQYF. In DNA form, the CDR3 reads TGTGCCAGCAGCCAGCAGGGACTAGAAGAGACCCAGTACTTC.

A note on this clonotype: One junction end disagrees with the germline gene, perhaps due to a read error. The rearrangement uses TRBV12-3 or TRBV12-4 and TRBJ2-2, with TRBD2 matching over 9 bases. CDR3 length: 17 residues. For the CDR3, the DNA is TGTGCCAGCAGGGGCGGCGGGAGGGCCAGGACCACCGGGGAGCTGTCTTTT. Protein product: CASRGGGRARTTGELSF.

This chain links TRBV10-3 with TRBJ1-1; possible D gene TRBD1, 5 bases. The germline V gene encodes CDR1 ENHRY and CDR2 SYGVKD. The CDR3 contains 12 residues. V dropped 6 bases and J dropped 5 bases, with 10 bases sitting between them. The CDR3 here is CAISPKGTEAFF. In DNA form, the CDR3 reads TGTGCCATCAGCCCGAAGGGGACTGAAGCTTTCTTT.

This clonotype was seen only a few times. V gene TRBV20-1 combines with J gene TRBJ2-2; 7 positions agree with TRBD1. Germline values: CDR1 DFQATT, CDR2 SNEGSKA (reference sequence). CDR3 length equals 14 residues. Trimming cost V 6 bases and J 0 bases; bases outside gene matches: 4. The CDR3 here is CSAYRGANTGELFF. The CDR3 region has the DNA TGCAGTGCCTACAGGGGCGCGAACACCGGGGAGCTGTTTTTT.

On this clonotype itself: One end of the junction fails to match germline, which may point to a read error. The chain employs TRBV29-1 and TRBJ2-7; 7 nucleotides agree with TRBD1. Germline V lookup: CDR1 SQVTM, CDR2 ANQGSEA. This CDR3 has 14 amino acids. The CDR3 region is CSVQSRQGFYEQCF. The CDR3 coding sequence is TGCAGCGTTCAATCGAGACAGGGATTCTACGAGCAGTGCTTC.

V usage is TRBV7-6 and J usage is TRBJ2-7, with TRBD2 identical over 7 bases. Germline values: CDR1 SGHVS, CDR2 FNYEAQ. Losses at the gene ends were 3 bases for V and 3 bases for J; bases not matched to a gene: 5. CDR3 length equals 14 residues. The CDR3 nucleotides are TGTGCCAGCAGCTTCCAGGGAGGGAACTACGAGCAGTACTTC. It is translated as CASSFQGGNYEQYF.

V and J are TRBV27 and TRBJ2-5; D is unresolved. The V end lost 2 bases, the J end lost 2 bases, and 12 bases lay between the germline ends. The germline gives CDR1 MNHEY, CDR2 SMNVEV (reference sequence). This CDR3 region has 15 residues. The DNA of the CDR3 is TGTGCCAGCAGTTTACGGCTGTGGCAGCAAGAGACCCAGTACTTC. The encoded protein is CASSLRLWQQETQYF.

The chain employs TRBV5-5 and TRBJ2-3, with D possibly TRBD1 on 5 matching bases. V shed 3 bases and J shed 0 bases, with 11 bases lying between them. The length of the CDR3 is 15 residues. The germline V gene encodes CDR1 SGHKS and CDR2 YYEKEE (reference sequence). CDR3 nucleotides: TGTGCCAGCAGCTCCTATGGGGCAAGCACAGATACGCAGTATTTT. Protein product: CASSSYGASTDTQYF.

The genes are TRBV13 and TRBJ2-4; 7 bases are a match to TRBD1. Germline V gives CDR1 PRHDT, CDR2 FYEKMQ (reference sequence). The CDR3 contains 17 residues. With V trimmed by 5 bases and J by 5 bases, 15 bases remained unmatched. The CDR3 is CASSPYKGLGTENIQYF. The CDR3 region has the DNA TGTGCCAGCAGCCCGTACAAAGGGCTGGGGACAGAAAACATTCAGTACTTC.

The table lists this clonotype with a few counts. The CDR3 DNA is TGTGCCATCAGTGAGATTAGCGGGAGCTCCTACGAGCAGTACTTC. Translation gives CAISEISGSSYEQYF. The V and J genes are TRBV10-3 and TRBJ2-7, with 9 bases aligning to TRBD2. The germline V gene encodes CDR1 ENHRY and CDR2 SYGVKD. CDR3 length: 15 residues. V shed 2 bases and J 0 bases; nucleotides not matched to a gene: 2.

The chain joins TRBV3-1 to TRBJ2-1; the match to TRBD1 covers 8 bases. CDR1 is LGHDT, CDR2 YNNKEL, per germline (reference sequence). The CDR3 consists of 14 residues. With 4 bases clipped from V and 7 bases from J, the junction kept 6 bases outside the gene matches. CDR3 DNA sequence: TGTGCCAGCAGCCGAGCAGGGGGCATGAATGAGCAGTTCTTC. The encoded protein is CASSRAGGMNEQFF.

This clonotype was seen a few times. The chain links TRBV5-1 to TRBJ2-2; TRBD1 matches at 8 bases. The CDR3 consists of 15 residues. Trimming cost V 2 bases and J 4 bases; bases outside gene matches: 4. From germline, CDR1 is SGHRS and CDR2 YFSETQ. The CDR3 loop is CASSLTTGATGELFF. The CDR3 DNA is TGCGCCAGCAGCTTAACGACAGGGGCCACCGGGGAGCTGTTTTTT. The full variable domain, with the rest looked up from reference TRBV5-1 and TRBJ2-2, is KAGVTQTPRYLIKTRGQQVTLSCSPISGHRSVSWYQQTPGQGLQFLFEYFSETQRNKGNFPGRFSGRQFSNSRSEMNVSTLELGDSALYLCASSLTTGATGELFFGEGSRLTVL.

The chain carries TRBV5-1 and TRBJ1-2; D is possibly TRBD1 (5 bases). V was clipped by 0 bases and J by 8 bases, with 14 bases between them. The germline gives CDR1 SGHRS, CDR2 YFSETQ. The CDR3 totals 14 residues. CDR3 amino acids: CASSLAPTEGGYTF. The CDR3, as DNA: TGCGCCAGCAGCTTGGCCCCGACAGAGGGAGGCTACACCTTC.

The chain employs TRBV29-1 and TRBJ2-1, with TRBD2 matching 8 bases. The J call may not be correct, given that the DNA end is closer to TRBJ2-7. This CDR3 has 14 amino acids. Germline V CDR1 and CDR2: SQVTM, ANQGSEA. The CDR3 region is CSVYGGDTSYEQYF. The CDR3, as DNA: TGCAGCGTTTACGGGGGGGATACCTCCTACGAGCAGTACTTC.

The V gene is TRBV20-1, the J gene TRBJ1-4; D is unclear. The CDR3 has 15 amino acids. With 2 bases removed from V and 0 bases from J, the gap between germline ends came to 10 bases. The germline V gene has CDR1 DFQATT and CDR2 SNEGSKA (reference sequence). Here the CDR3 DNA reads TGCAGTGCTAGACCATTAGTTGCAACTAATGAAAAACTGTTTTTT. Translated: CSARPLVATNEKLFF.

J is TRBJ2-5 and V is TRBV29-1; perhaps TRBD2 as D (5 bases). Matching the DNA end better, TRBJ2-1 makes the J call doubtful. This CDR3 spans 12 amino acids. Germline V lookup: CDR1 SQVTM, CDR2 ANQGSEA. The CDR3 region is CSVALPGDEQFF. Written as DNA, the CDR3 is TGCAGCGTTGCCCTACCCGGGGATGAGCAGTTCTTC.

This clonotype was seen a few times. A junction boundary mismatches the germline segment, possibly from a read error. This chain links TRBV7-7 with TRBJ2-5; TRBD2 matches 8 bases. The end of the DNA is better explained by TRBJ2-7, so the J call may be wrong. Germline CDR1 is SSHAT and CDR2 is FNYEAQ (reference sequence). The CDR3 sequence is 15 residues long. The CDR3 region is CASSLAAGLVYEQYF. The CDR3 coding sequence is TGTGCTAGCAGCTTAGCGGCGGGACTAGTCTACGAGCAGTACTTC.

The rearrangement links TRBV7-9 to TRBJ2-7, with 12 bases matching TRBD2. The ends lost 5 bases at V and 4 bases at J; junction bases unmatched: 6. The CDR3 covers 15 residues. Germline CDR1 and CDR2: SEHNR and FQNEAQ (reference sequence). The chain's CDR3 is CASSPQTSGGYEQYF. The DNA of the CDR3 is TGTGCCAGCAGCCCGCAGACTAGCGGGGGTTACGAGCAGTACTTC.

The rearrangement uses TRBV29-1 and TRBJ2-2, with D possibly TRBD1 on 6 matching bases. CDR3 length equals 13 residues. V was pared by 5 bases and J by 7 bases, with 14 bases between. CDR1 is SQVTM, CDR2 ANQGSEA, per germline. CDR3 DNA: TGCAGCGTTCCGGCAGGGGCGGGCGGGGAGCTGTTTTTT. This codes for CSVPAGAGGELFF.